What follows are 14 T cell receptor beta chains derived from one specimen sequenced in a study of cytomegalovirus exposure and HLA in healthy donors. Primers for the PCR totalled 60 Vbeta and 13 Jbeta. TCRdb keeps only in-frame clones here, not all; method: immunoSEQ multiplex PCR. The table shows about 120,000 clones, with 80% occurring only once. The sequencing sample was made of PBMCs. These receptors were obtained from a female donor in good health and CMV-seronegative.

The rearrangement uses TRBV10-3 and TRBJ2-7, with D maybe TRBD1 (6 bases). Deletions cut 3 bases from V and 2 bases from J, with 11 bases between. The CDR3 totals 14 residues. Germline V gives CDR1 ENHRY, CDR2 SYGVKD. The chain's CDR3 is CAISEFTGPYEQYF. CDR3 in DNA: TGTGCCATCAGTGAATTTACAGGGCCCTACGAGCAGTACTTC.

The CDR3 DNA follows: TGTGCCAGCGAGTACCGGGAATTTGGCTACACCTTC. Its translation is CASEYREFGYTF. The rearrangement uses TRBV28 and TRBJ1-2; D gene uncertain. The V gene's germline CDR1 is MDHEN and CDR2 SYDVKM. CDR3 length: 12 amino acids. V lost 8 bases to trimming and J lost 7 bases, with 14 bases between them.

The rearrangement joins TRBV2 to TRBJ2-7; no clear D. The germline V and J ends were trimmed by 6 bases and 3 bases, with 9 bases remaining between them. The length of the CDR3 is 12 residues. The germline CDR1 and CDR2 sequences are SNHLY and FYNNEI. The CDR3 loop is CASSLSSYEQYF. CDR3 in DNA: TGTGCCAGCAGCCTATCTAGCTACGAGCAGTACTTC.

The J gene is TRBJ1-2, the V gene TRBV5-1; TRBD1 matches 8 bases. This CDR3 comprises 12 residues. Germline V lookup: CDR1 SGHRS, CDR2 YFSETQ. The junction had 5 bases not matched to a gene; V was cut back by 7 bases and J by 6 bases. Written as DNA, the CDR3 is TGCGCCAGCTCGGCAGGGGGCAATGGCTACACCTTC. The encoded protein is CASSAGGNGYTF.

The chain couples TRBV18 to TRBJ2-7, with D possibly being TRBD2 (5 bases). With 1 base removed from V and 7 bases from J, the gap between germline ends came to 11 bases. Germline CDR1 reads KGHSH; CDR2 reads LQKENI. This CDR3 has 13 residues. CDR3 loop: CASSPLGEGEQYF. CDR3 in DNA: TGTGCCAGCTCACCACTCGGTGAGGGAGAGCAGTACTTC.

The DNA of the CDR3 is TGTGCCAGCAGTTTTAACGCGGGGACAGGGGGCTTAGAAAACATTCAGTACTTC. Amino acids: CASSFNAGTGGLENIQYF. The chain joins TRBV27 to TRBJ2-4, with 12 nucleotides matching TRBD1. The CDR3 sequence is 18 residues long. Germline V CDR1 and CDR2: MNHEY, SMNVEV (reference sequence). The J segment lost 5 bases and the V segment lost 3 bases, leaving 11 bases of the junction unmatched.

This clone appeared a single time. J is TRBJ2-5 and V is TRBV27, with a weak D call TRBD2 (6 bases). V lost 4 bases, J lost 3 bases, and 12 bases lay in between. CDR3 length: 14 residues. Germline V lookup: CDR1 MNHEY, CDR2 SMNVEV (reference sequence). The CDR3, as DNA: TGTGCCAGCAGTTCTGTCCCGGGGGAAGAGACCCAGTACTTC. The encoded protein is CASSSVPGEETQYF.

CDR3 loop: CASRPPGRASRTQYF. The CDR3, as DNA: TGTGCCAGCAGGCCGCCCGGGAGGGCCTCCAGGACCCAGTACTTC. J is TRBJ2-5 and V is TRBV11-2; 8 positions agree with TRBD2. CDR1 is SGHAT, CDR2 FQNNGV, per germline. Trimming at V came to 6 bases and at J to 7 bases, leaving 13 bases not matched to a gene. This CDR3 comprises 15 residues.

This chain uses TRBV6-5 with TRBJ2-7; perhaps TRBD1 as D (5 bases). Germline CDR1 is MNHEY and CDR2 is SVGAGI. This CDR3 contains 16 residues. V lost 2 bases and J lost 4, with 18 bases in between. The CDR3 DNA sequence: TGTGCCAGCAGTTACACAGGTAGTAGTTCCCCATACGAGCAGTACTTC. Its translation: CASSYTGSSSPYEQYF.

The gene calls are TRBV2 and TRBJ1-2, with D possibly matching TRBD1 (6 bases). The CDR3 has 12 residues. Germline-derived CDR1 and CDR2 are SNHLY and FYNNEI. With 5 bases removed from V and 8 bases from J, the gap between germline ends came to 12 bases. The CDR3 nucleotides are TGTGCCAGCAGTTTTCAGGGGCAGGGCTACACCTTC. It encodes CASSFQGQGYTF.

The CDR3 spells CASAPGRQRSSYEQYF. CDR3 DNA: TGTGCCAGCGCCCCCGGCAGGCAGCGGAGCTCCTACGAGCAGTACTTC. The chain has TRBV7-8 and TRBJ2-7, with TRBD2 as a possible D gene (5 bases). Per the germline V gene, CDR1 is SGHVS and CDR2 is FQNEAQ. This CDR3 comprises 16 residues. V gave up 8 bases and J gave up 0 bases, with 20 bases separating them.

The rearrangement uses TRBV28 and TRBJ1-1; 8 nucleotides line up with TRBD1. V lost 6 bases, J lost 5 bases, and 5 bases stayed unmatched. The CDR3 runs 13 residues. Per germline, CDR1 MDHEN and CDR2 SYDVKM. In nucleotides, the CDR3 is TGTGCCAGCAGCTACAGGGGGTTGACTGAAGCTTTCTTT. It translates to CASSYRGLTEAFF.

The chain links TRBV13 to TRBJ2-3, with 8 bases identical to TRBD2. The junction had 8 bases not matched to a gene; V was cut back by 4 bases and J by 5 bases. Germline V gene sequence: CDR1 PRHDT, CDR2 FYEKMQ (reference sequence). The CDR3 is made up of 15 amino acids. The CDR3 coding sequence is TGTGCCAGCAGCTCGGGGGGGCGGGATGGAGATACGCAGTATTTT. This codes for CASSSGGRDGDTQYF.

The chain links TRBV29-1 to TRBJ2-7; D might be TRBD1 (5 bases). V lost 0 bases to trimming and J lost 2 bases, with 17 bases between them. The CDR3 spans 16 residues. CDR1 is SQVTM, CDR2 ANQGSEA, per germline. This CDR3 reads CSVEDSTGDATYEQYF. DNA for the CDR3: TGCAGCGTTGAAGATTCCACAGGAGACGCGACCTACGAGCAGTACTTC.